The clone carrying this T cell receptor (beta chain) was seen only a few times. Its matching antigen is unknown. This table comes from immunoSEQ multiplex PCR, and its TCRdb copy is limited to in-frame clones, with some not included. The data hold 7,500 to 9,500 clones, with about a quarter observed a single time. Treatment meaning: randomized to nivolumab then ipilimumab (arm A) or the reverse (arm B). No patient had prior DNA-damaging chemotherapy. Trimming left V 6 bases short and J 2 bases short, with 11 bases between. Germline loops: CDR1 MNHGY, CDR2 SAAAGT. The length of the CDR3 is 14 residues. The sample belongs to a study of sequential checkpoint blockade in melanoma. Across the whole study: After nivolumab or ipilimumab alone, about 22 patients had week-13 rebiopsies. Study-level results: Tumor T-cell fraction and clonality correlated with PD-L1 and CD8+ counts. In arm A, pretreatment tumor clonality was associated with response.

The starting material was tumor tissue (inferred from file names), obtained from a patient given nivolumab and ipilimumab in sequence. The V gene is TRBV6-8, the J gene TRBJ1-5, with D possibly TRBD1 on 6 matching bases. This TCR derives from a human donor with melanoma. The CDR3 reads CASSRRQGNQPQHF. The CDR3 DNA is TGTGCCAGCAGCCGCCGACAGGGCAATCAGCCCCAGCATTTT.